Listed below are T cell receptor beta chains from one sample, sequenced in a study of T cells after yellow fever vaccination. MiXCR, run by TCRdb on the 5' RACE reads, gives a single entry per CDR3 protein. The sample carries 500,000 to 650,000 distinct CDR3 sequences, roughly a sixth recorded once. Source: PBMCs, taken 5 days after the first yellow fever vaccination. Source of these receptors: a young man who received the YFV17D yellow fever vaccine. The CDR3 runs from the conserved cysteine through the conserved F or W. Each record gives: D gene, clone size, J gene, V gene, CDR3 DNA, CDR3 protein. D genes are given only for firm matches. Clone size is stated in some rows and not others, as once, few, many or a class when expanded.

>.|few|TRBJ1-5|TRBV29-1
TGCAGCGTTGCATTAGGGGATCAGCCCCAGCATTTT
CSVALGDQPQHF
>.|few|TRBJ2-1|TRBV6-5
TGTGCCAGCAGTTACCTCCGGGACTCATACAATGAGCAGTTCTTC
CASSYLRDSYNEQFF
>.|few|TRBJ2-2|TRBV4-2
TGTGCCAGCAGTCACTCAGGACATACGAACACCGGGGAGCTGTTTTTT
CASSHSGHTNTGELFF
>TRBD2|.|TRBJ2-3|TRBV7-3
TGTGCCAGCAGCCCTCAACTAGCGGGCACAGATACGCAGTATTTT
CASSPQLAGTDTQYF
>.|.|TRBJ2-7|TRBV2
TGTGCCAGCACCAGCTCCTACGAGCAGTACTTC
CASTSSYEQYF
>.|.|TRBJ2-2|TRBV7-9
TGTGCCAGCAGCTTAAAAAGGGGCATCGGAACCGGGGAGCTGTTTTTT
CASSLKRGIGTGELFF
>.|few|TRBJ1-5|TRBV20-1
TGCAGTGCTGGGGGAGTAGAGAGCAATCAGCCCCAGCATTTT
CSAGGVESNQPQHF
>.|few|TRBJ1-6|TRBV6-2/TRBV6-3
TGTGCCAGCAGTTACCTCCAGGGGTCGGGTTCACCCCTCCACTTT
CASSYLQGSGSPLHF
>TRBD2|.|TRBJ2-3|TRBV29-1
TGCAGCGTTGTCGAGCTAGCGGGGGGGACAGATACGCAGTATTTT
CSVVELAGGTDTQYF
>.|few|TRBJ2-1|TRBV14
TGTGCCAGCAGCCAAGATGGGGGTCTACCGTCGGATGAGCAGTTCTTC
CASSQDGGLPSDEQFF
>.|.|TRBJ1-5|TRBV20-1
TGCAGTGCTGCCACCGGGGGGTATAGCAATCAGCCCCAGCATTTT
CSAATGGYSNQPQHF
>.|few|TRBJ2-1|TRBV20-1
TGCAGTGCTAGAGAGCCTCGGGTTGGGTATGAGCAGTTCTTC
CSAREPRVGYEQFF
>.|.|TRBJ1-1|TRBV7-3
TGTGCCAGCAGCTTAACGAGGCAAAACACTGAAGCTTTCTTT
CASSLTRQNTEAFF
>.|few|TRBJ1-1|TRBV5-1
TGCGCCAGCAGCTTGGAAAGAGGGACCGCTTTCTTT
CASSLERGTAFF
>TRBD2|.|TRBJ2-1|TRBV7-2
TGTGCCAGCAGCTTAGCTGGCGCGGGGGATGAGCAGTTCTTC
CASSLAGAGDEQFF
>.|.|TRBJ1-4|TRBV12-3/TRBV12-4
TGTGCCAGCAGTCCCCACAAAACCCTTAATGAAAAACTGTTTTTT
CASSPHKTLNEKLFF
>TRBD1|.|TRBJ2-3|TRBV4-2
TGTGCCAGCAGCCCCGCATATGAGGGGGCCAGAGATACGCAGTATTTT
CASSPAYEGARDTQYF
>TRBD1|once|TRBJ2-5|TRBV4-3
TGCGCCAGCAGCCAAGAGCCTCAGGTTTCCGGGACAGGGGCCGCCAAGACCCAGTACTTC
CASSQEPQVSGTGAAKTQYF
>.|few|TRBJ2-3|TRBV20-1
TGCAGTGGGGCGGGTGGCGCGTCAGATACGCAGTATTTT
CSGAGGASDTQYF
>.|.|TRBJ2-2|TRBV12-3/TRBV12-4
TGTGCCAGCAACGCACGCCAGTTCGCCGGGGAGCTGTTTTTT
CASNARQFAGELFF
>TRBD1|.|TRBJ1-1|TRBV29-1
TGCAGCGTCAAGACAGGGAGGGACACTGAAGCTTTCTTT
CSVKTGRDTEAFF
>TRBD2|few|TRBJ2-1|TRBV15
TGTGCCACCAGCAGAGCGGGTCGACTAGCGGGGGACAATGAGCAGTTCTTC
CATSRAGRLAGDNEQFF
>.|.|TRBJ2-2|TRBV19
TGTGCCAGTAGGCCAGGGTACGCCGGGGAGCTGTTTTTT
CASRPGYAGELFF
>TRBD1|.|TRBJ1-2|TRBV12-3/TRBV12-4
TGTGCCAGCAGTCCGGGGGACAGTAGCCATGGCTACACCTTC
CASSPGDSSHGYTF
>.|few|TRBJ1-2|TRBV6-2/TRBV6-3
TGTGCCAGCAGCTCCTCTTGGCAAGACTATGGCTACACCTTC
CASSSSWQDYGYTF
>TRBD2|.|TRBJ2-2|TRBV20-1
TGCAGTGCCGGACTAGTGAACACCGGGGAGCTGTTTTTT
CSAGLVNTGELFF
>TRBD1|.|TRBJ1-1|TRBV24-1
TGTGCCACCAGTGACGGGGACAGCACTGAAGCTTTCTTT
CATSDGDSTEAFF
>.|few|TRBJ1-5|TRBV10-3
TGTGCCATCACCCCGGACGGGGTGGGGCCCCAGCATTTT
CAITPDGVGPQHF
>.|few|TRBJ2-2|TRBV7-8
TGTGCCAGCAGCTCGGACAGACTAGCCGGGGAGCTGTTTTTT
CASSSDRLAGELFF
>.|.|TRBJ2-2|TRBV7-3
TGTGCCAGCAGCTTATTGCCCCCCGGACTTTCGGAAGGCGGGGAGCTGGTTTTT
CASSLLPPGLSEGGELVF
>.|.|TRBJ2-1|TRBV5-4
TGTGCCAGCAGCTTGGCCGGGCCATCTTCGGGGGGCGGGCAGTTCTTC
CASSLAGPSSGGGQFF
>.|few|TRBJ2-7|TRBV6-1
TGTGCCAGCGGAGGGCGGGGCAACGAGCAGTACTTC
CASGGRGNEQYF
>.|.|TRBJ1-1|TRBV7-2
TGTGCCAGCAGCCTTGACAGGAACACTGAAGTTTTCTTT
CASSLDRNTEVFF
>TRBD2|.|TRBJ2-3|TRBV2
TGTGCCAGCCGTTTAGCGGGGAGGAGGGATACGCAGTATTTT
CASRLAGRRDTQYF
>.|few|TRBJ2-1|TRBV6-5
TGTGCCAGCACACCGCATACGGTCCATGAGCAGTTCTTC
CASTPHTVHEQFF
>.|many|TRBJ2-2|TRBV23-1
TGCGCCAGCAGCAGGGCCCCGAACACCGGGGAGCTGTTTTTT
CASSRAPNTGELFF